Presented here are 21 T cell receptor beta chains from one specimen sequenced in a study of blood T cell repertoires in COVID-19. Data came from immunoSEQ multiplex PCR; TCRdb stores just in-frame clones and leaves some out. Found here are 220,000 or so clones, roughly 80% of them singletons; the top ten hold 4.5% to 5.5%. Input material: peripheral blood. The receptors originated from a woman aged 55-70 years who had recovered from COVID-19.

The V call is TRBV19, the J call TRBJ2-2; D gene unclear. From germline, CDR1 is LNHDA and CDR2 SQIVND (reference sequence). The V end was cut by 6 bases, the J end by 6 bases, with 11 bases between. The CDR3 loop spans 13 amino acids. The CDR3 spells CASSPESAGELFF. The CDR3 nucleotides read TGTGCCAGTAGCCCCGAGTCCGCCGGGGAGCTGTTTTTT.

This chain links TRBV18 with TRBJ2-4; D is perhaps TRBD1 (6 bases). V gave up 2 bases and J gave up 3 bases, with 8 bases separating them. The germline gives CDR1 KGHSH, CDR2 LQKENI. This CDR3 region has 14 residues. The CDR3 nucleotides are TGTGCCAGCTCACCAGACAGGAGCAAAAACATTCAGTACTTC. Protein sequence: CASSPDRSKNIQYF.

V usage is TRBV27 and J usage is TRBJ2-3; possibly TRBD1 for D (6 bases). CDR1 and CDR2 from the germline V gene are MNHEY and SMNVEV (reference sequence). The CDR3 is made up of 16 amino acids. Trimming left V 7 bases short and J 0 bases short, with 17 bases between. The DNA for the CDR3 is TGTGCCAGCACCCCCCTGGGGGCCCCTAGCACAGATACGCAGTATTTT. This codes for CASTPLGAPSTDTQYF.

The genes are TRBV30 and TRBJ1-1; 8 bases are shared with TRBD1. Germline V gives CDR1 GTSNPN, CDR2 SVGIG (reference sequence). This CDR3 spans 13 amino acids. V lost 2 bases, J lost 4 bases, and 3 bases stayed unmatched. CDR3 DNA: TGTGCCTGGAGTAGACAGGGGAGCACTGAAGCTTTCTTT. Protein sequence: CAWSRQGSTEAFF.

The chain uses TRBV2 and TRBJ1-1; no firm D call. The CDR3 is made up of 11 amino acids. Per germline, CDR1 SNHLY and CDR2 FYNNEI. Trimming cost V 8 bases and J 8 bases, with 12 bases left between them. CDR3 region: CASPRGLEAFF. CDR3 DNA: TGTGCCAGCCCTCGGGGTCTAGAAGCTTTCTTT.

V and J are TRBV27 and TRBJ1-5; D not certain. Trimming left V 11 bases short and J 3 bases short, with 11 bases between. Germline CDR1 and CDR2: MNHEY and SMNVEV (reference sequence). The CDR3 is made up of 12 amino acids. CDR3 coding DNA: TGTGCCTCGGGATTCTACAATCAGCCCCAGCATTTT. Its protein is CASGFYNQPQHF.

V usage is TRBV5-5 and J usage is TRBJ1-1; unclear D gene. CDR1 is SGHKS and CDR2 is YYEKEE in the germline V gene (reference sequence). The CDR3 spans 14 residues. V gave up 0 bases and J gave up 5 bases, with 11 bases separating them. The CDR3, as DNA: TGTGCCAGCAGCTTGGATGATGCGGGAACTGAAGCTTTCTTT. This gives the protein CASSLDDAGTEAFF.

This chain connects TRBV2 to TRBJ1-2; unclear D gene. CDR3 length equals 12 residues. Trimming took 2 bases from V and 2 from J, leaving 3 bases between them. Germline values: CDR1 SNHLY, CDR2 FYNNEI. The CDR3 protein is CASSEQNYGYTF. CDR3 bases: TGTGCCAGCAGTGAACAGAACTATGGCTACACCTTC.

This chain links TRBV7-3 with TRBJ1-2, with a possible D match to TRBD1 (6 bases). In germline, CDR1 is SGHTA, CDR2 FQGTGA. V was trimmed by 5 bases and J by 8 bases, leaving 15 bases between them. This CDR3 spans 13 amino acids. CDR3 residues: CASSLPGRGGYTF. The CDR3 coding sequence is TGTGCCAGCAGCCTCCCAGGCAGGGGCGGCTACACCTTC.

The chain carries TRBV10-1 and TRBJ1-5; the D is unclear. V lost 1 base and J lost 0, with 16 bases in between. The CDR3 is made up of 18 amino acids. Germline assignment: CDR1 WNHNN and CDR2 SYGVQD (reference sequence). CDR3 bases: TGCGCCAGCAGTGAGTGTATCGGGAGCCCATATAGCAATCAGCCCCAGCATTTT. It is translated as CASSECIGSPYSNQPQHF.

The chain joins TRBV6-5 to TRBJ2-5; 8 bases map to TRBD2. CDR3 length: 14 residues. Germline V lookup: CDR1 MNHEY, CDR2 SVGAGI. With V trimmed by 4 bases and J by 4 bases, 5 bases remained unmatched. The CDR3, as DNA: TGTGCCAGCAGTTCTACTAGCGGAGCAGAGACCCAGTACTTC. This sequence encodes CASSSTSGAETQYF.

V gene TRBV13 combines with J gene TRBJ2-5; D is perhaps TRBD2 (5 bases). The V gene's germline CDR1 is PRHDT and CDR2 FYEKMQ (reference sequence). Trimming shortened V by 5 bases and J by 1 base, and 17 bases separated the two germline ends. The CDR3 spans 16 residues. CDR3 sequence reads: CASSEGSLVLQETQYF. The CDR3 bases are TGTGCCAGCAGCGAAGGATCACTAGTCCTCCAAGAGACCCAGTACTTC.

The V and J genes are TRBV7-3 and TRBJ2-1, with 9 bases fitting TRBD2. The germline CDR1 and CDR2 sequences are SGHTA and FQGTGA. Germline trimming cut 2 bases from V and 8 bases from J; bases unmatched to any gene: 7. CDR3 size: 15 residues. CDR3 bases: TGTGCCAGCAGCTTAGATGCGGGGGGGCTTTATGAGCAGTTCTTC. Translating it yields CASSLDAGGLYEQFF. Variable domain in full (rest from reference TRBV7-3 and TRBJ2-1): GAGVSQTPSNKVTEKGKYVELRCDPISGHTALYWYRQSLGQGPEFLIYFQGTGAADDSGLPNDRFFAVRPEGSVSTLKIQRTERGDSAVYLCASSLDAGGLYEQFFGPGTRLTVL.

The chain joins TRBV9 to TRBJ1-6, with 7 positions matching TRBD1. Losses at the gene ends were 2 bases for V and 9 bases for J; bases not matched to a gene: 5. Per germline, CDR1 SGDLS and CDR2 YYNGEE. CDR3 length: 14 residues. CDR3 residues: CASSVQGGASPLHF. The CDR3 coding sequence is TGTGCCAGCAGCGTTCAGGGGGGAGCTTCACCCCTCCACTTT. Drawing the rest from reference TRBV9 and TRBJ1-6, the complete variable domain is DSGVTQTPKHLITATGQRVTLRCSPRSGDLSVYWYQQSLDQGLQFLIQYYNGEERAKGNILERFSAQQFPDLHSELNLSSLELGDSALYFCASSVQGGASPLHFGNGTRLTVT.

The rearrangement uses TRBV6-2 or TRBV6-3 and TRBJ1-1; 8 bases match TRBD1. The junction had 12 bases not matched to a gene; V was cut back by 4 bases and J by 8 bases. Per the germline V gene, CDR1 is MNHEY and CDR2 is SVGEGT. The CDR3 extends over 15 amino acids. For the CDR3, the DNA is TGTGCCAGCAGTTCAGGGGGCGGTCTAACTTCAGAAGCTTTCTTT. It is translated as CASSSGGGLTSEAFF.

The rearrangement uses TRBV3-1 (or the pseudogene TRBV3-2) and TRBJ2-2, with 7 bases aligning to TRBD2. The CDR3 runs to 18 residues. Germline V gives CDR1 LGHDT, CDR2 YNNKEL (reference sequence). V shed 1 base and J 3 bases; nucleotides not matched to a gene: 11. The CDR3 DNA reads TGTGCCAGCAGCCAAGTGGGCCTTGGGGGGGAGCACACCGGGGAGCTGTTTTTT. Protein: CASSQVGLGGEHTGELFF.

The genes are TRBV4-1 and TRBJ1-5, with D possibly being TRBD1 (5 bases). V shed 5 bases and J shed 3 bases, with 17 bases lying between them. CDR1 is MGHRA and CDR2 is YSYEKL in the germline V gene. The CDR3 is 16 amino acids. CDR3 nucleotides: TGCGCCAGCAGCTTTTACTTCGGGGGGATCAATCAGCCCCAGCATTTT. Translated, it gives CASSFYFGGINQPQHF.

The chain links TRBV5-1 to TRBJ1-2; possible D gene TRBD1, 6 bases. V lost 5 bases and J 11 bases, leaving 16 bases between the germline ends. Germline V gene data show CDR1 as SGHRS and CDR2 as YFSETQ. CDR3 length: 12 amino acids. CDR3 region: CASRETGQPYTF. The CDR3 DNA sequence: TGCGCCAGCAGAGAGACAGGTCAACCATACACCTTC. Looking up the rest from reference TRBV5-1 and TRBJ1-2 gives the full variable domain: KAGVTQTPRYLIKTRGQQVTLSCSPISGHRSVSWYQQTPGQGLQFLFEYFSETQRNKGNFPGRFSGRQFSNSRSEMNVSTLELGDSALYLCASRETGQPYTFGSGTRLTVV.

The rearrangement uses TRBV12-3 or TRBV12-4 and TRBJ2-2, with unresolved D. CDR3 length equals 11 residues. V lost 3 bases and J lost 8, with 4 bases in between. CDR3 sequence reads: CASSFRGELFF. In DNA, the CDR3 is TGTGCCAGCAGTTTCCGGGGGGAGCTGTTTTTT.

The rearrangement joins TRBV5-4 to TRBJ2-5; TRBD2 matches at 9 bases. Germline V gene lookup returns CDR1 SGHNT and CDR2 YYREEE (reference sequence). The CDR3 spans 14 residues. V lost 4 bases, J lost 2 bases, and 3 bases stayed unmatched. CDR3 nucleotides: TGTGCCAGCAGCCCAGGACTAGCGCAAGAGACCCAGTACTTC. As protein: CASSPGLAQETQYF.

The chain links TRBV7-2 to TRBJ2-3, with 11 bases that match TRBD2. In germline, CDR1 is SGHTA, CDR2 FQGNSA. V gave up 5 bases and J gave up 5 bases; unmatched junction bases: 9. CDR3 size: 16 residues. The CDR3 DNA reads as TGTGCCAGCAGCATAAGTAGCGGGGGGGCCAGAGATACGCAGTATTTT. Translated, it gives CASSISSGGARDTQYF.